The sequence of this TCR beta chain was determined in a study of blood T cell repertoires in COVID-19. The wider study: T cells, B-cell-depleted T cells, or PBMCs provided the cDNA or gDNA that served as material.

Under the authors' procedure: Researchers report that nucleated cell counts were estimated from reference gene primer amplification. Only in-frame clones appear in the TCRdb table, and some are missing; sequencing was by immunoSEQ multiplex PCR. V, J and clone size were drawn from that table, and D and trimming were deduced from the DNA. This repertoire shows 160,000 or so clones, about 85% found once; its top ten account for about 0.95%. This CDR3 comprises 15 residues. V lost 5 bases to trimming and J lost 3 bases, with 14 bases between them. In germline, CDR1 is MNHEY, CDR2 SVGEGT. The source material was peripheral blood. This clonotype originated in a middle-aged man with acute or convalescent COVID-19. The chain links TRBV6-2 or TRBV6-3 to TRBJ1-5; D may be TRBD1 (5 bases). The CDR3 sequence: CASSATGLSNQPQHF. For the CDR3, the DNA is TGTGCCAGCAGTGCCACAGGTCTTTCCAATCAGCCCCAGCATTTT.